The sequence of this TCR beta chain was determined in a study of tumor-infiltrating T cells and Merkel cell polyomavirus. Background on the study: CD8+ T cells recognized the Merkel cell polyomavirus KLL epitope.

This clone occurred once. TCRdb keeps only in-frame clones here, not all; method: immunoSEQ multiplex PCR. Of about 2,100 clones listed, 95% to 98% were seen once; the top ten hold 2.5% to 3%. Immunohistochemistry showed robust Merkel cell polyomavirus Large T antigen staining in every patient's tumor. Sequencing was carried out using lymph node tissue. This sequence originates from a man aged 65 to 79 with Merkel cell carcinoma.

This CDR3 reads CASSKDGTRSGYTF. In DNA form, the CDR3 reads TGTGCCAGCTCAAAGGACGGGACTAGATCTGGCTACACCTTC. The rearrangement links TRBV18 to TRBJ1-2; a possible D gene is TRBD1 (5 bases). The CDR3 contains 14 residues. V lost 5 bases, J lost 7 bases, and 17 bases lay in between. Germline V CDR1 and CDR2: KGHSH, LQKENI.